Listed here are 5 T cell receptor beta chains from one sample, sequenced in a study of blood T cells in healthy people across ages (dated by TCRdb to between 2015 and 2016). The protocol used for the library was 5' RACE. Sequencing took place on an Illumina HiSeq 2500. A second PCR of about 6 to 11 cycles was run with a J-beta primer mix and a sample-barcoded 5' primer. The raw public reads went through TCRdb reprocessing: fastp at Q25, MiXCR clone calling, in-frame beta chains kept. One record per CDR3 amino acid sequence lists the most common genes and DNA. For this sample there are more than 800,000 distinct CDR3 sequences; over 35% appear just once. The ten largest clones take up approximately 20% of the sample. The sequenced material came from blood. The receptor set was obtained from a woman aged 55-70 years in good health.

The chain uses TRBV6-1 and TRBJ1-6, with 7 bases that match TRBD1. V lost 10 bases and J lost 9; bases outside the gene matches: 6. The germline V gene has CDR1 MNHNS and CDR2 SASEGT. The CDR3 loop spans 12 amino acids. The CDR3 DNA sequence: TGTGCCATCAGGGGGATCAGTTCACCCCTCCACTTT. This translates into CAIRGISSPLHF.

This clonotype was observed a few times. V is TRBV12-3 or TRBV12-4 and J is TRBJ2-1, with D perhaps matching TRBD2 (7 bases). This CDR3 is built from 15 residues. V was pared by 6 bases and J by 6 bases, with 18 bases between. The CDR3 DNA reads TGTGCCAGCAGGCGGGGGCTCTCCGAATTCAATGAGCAGTTCTTC. Protein product: CASRRGLSEFNEQFF.

V is TRBV2 and J is TRBJ1-2; TRBD1 matches 8 bases. The V and J ends lost 7 bases and 7 bases, in that order; junction bases with no gene match: 11. The CDR3 covers 14 residues. Germline lookup yields CDR1 SNHLY and CDR2 FYNNEI. CDR3 bases: TGTGCCAGCACGATTACCCAGGGGGCCGCTGGCTACACCTTC. Residues: CASTITQGAAGYTF.

DNA for the CDR3: TGTGCCAGCAGGGGCTATACCTACAATGAGCAGTTCTTC. Translating gives CASRGYTYNEQFF. This chain links TRBV2 with TRBJ2-1; no reliable D call. Trimming pared 6 bases from V and 2 bases from J, leaving 8 bases between. This CDR3 has 13 residues. Per germline, CDR1 SNHLY and CDR2 FYNNEI.

The chain combines TRBV15 with TRBJ2-3; 8 positions match TRBD2. Trimming took 1 base from V and 6 from J; bases not matched to a gene: 6. Germline assignment: CDR1 LNHNV and CDR2 YYDKDF (reference sequence). The length of the CDR3 is 15 residues. CDR3 DNA sequence: TGTGCCACCAGCAGAGGTATTAGCGGGACCGATACGCAGTATTTT. Its translation is CATSRGISGTDTQYF.